This T cell receptor (beta chain) originates from a study of blood T cell repertoires in COVID-19. Across the study: Donors in the United States, Italy and Spain gave samples during acute or convalescent COVID-19. T cells, B-cell-depleted T cells, or PBMCs provided the cDNA or gDNA that served as material.

A Seattle source enrolled patients during active infection and followed them longitudinally. In the authors' workflow: Reference gene primer amplification gave estimated nucleated cell counts. The assay was immunoSEQ multiplex PCR, and TCRdb's table has in-frame clones only and misses some. The DNA was the basis for D and trimming; V, J and clone size are from that table. The data hold 130,000 to 150,000 clones, with approximately 83% observed a single time. Germline V gene lookup returns CDR1 MNHEY and CDR2 SVGAGI. This CDR3 contains 15 residues. Trimming stripped 5 bases from V and 3 bases from J, with 16 bases between.

The clonotype comes from a woman aged 55-70 years with COVID-19, enrolled during active disease. The chain has TRBV6-5 and TRBJ1-1, with a weak D call TRBD1 (5 bases). The sequenced sample consisted of peripheral blood. In DNA form, the CDR3 reads TGTGCCAGCAGTATTCGAACAGGTGTTTACACTGAAGCTTTCTTT. It is translated as CASSIRTGVYTEAFF.